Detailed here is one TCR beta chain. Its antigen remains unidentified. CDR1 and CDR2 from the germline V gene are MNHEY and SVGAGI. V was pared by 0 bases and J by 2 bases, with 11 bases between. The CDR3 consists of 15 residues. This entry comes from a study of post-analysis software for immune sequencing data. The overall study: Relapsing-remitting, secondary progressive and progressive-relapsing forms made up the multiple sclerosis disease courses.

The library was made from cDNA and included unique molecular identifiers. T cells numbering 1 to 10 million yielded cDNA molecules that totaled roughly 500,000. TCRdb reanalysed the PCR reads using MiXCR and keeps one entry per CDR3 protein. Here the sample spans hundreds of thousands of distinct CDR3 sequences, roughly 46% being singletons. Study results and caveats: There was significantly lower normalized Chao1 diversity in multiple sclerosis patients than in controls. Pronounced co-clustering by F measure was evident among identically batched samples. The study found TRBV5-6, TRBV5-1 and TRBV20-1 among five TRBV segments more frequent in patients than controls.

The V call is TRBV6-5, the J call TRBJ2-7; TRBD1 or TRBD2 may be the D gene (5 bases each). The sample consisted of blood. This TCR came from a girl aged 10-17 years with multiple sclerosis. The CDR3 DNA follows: TGTGCCAGCAGTTACTCGGGCAGGGAGCCCTACGAGCAGTACTTC. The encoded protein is CASSYSGREPYEQYF.